The 32 T cell receptor beta chains given below trace back to one sample, sequenced in a study of siplizumab effects on memory and regulatory T cells. Only in-frame clones appear in the TCRdb table, and some are missing; sequencing was by immunoSEQ multiplex PCR. The data hold approximately 94,000 clones, with 95% to 97% observed a single time. What was sequenced was naive CD4+ T cells sorted from blood. All receptors derive from a human donor in good health.

The table lists this clone with a count of one. This chain joins TRBV5-1 and TRBJ1-1, with unresolved D. Trimming cost V 4 bases and J 1 base, with 11 bases left between them. Germline V gene data show CDR1 as SGHRS and CDR2 as YFSETQ. This CDR3 has 14 residues. The CDR3 is CASSPVGRNTEAFF. The DNA for the CDR3 is TGCGCCAGCAGCCCCGTGGGGAGGAACACTGAAGCTTTCTTT.

The J gene is TRBJ2-5, the V gene TRBV7-7; 10 positions agree with TRBD2. CDR1 and CDR2 (germline): SSHAT, FNYEAQ (reference sequence). J was trimmed by 5 bases and V by 5 bases; bases with no gene match: 5. This CDR3 region has 14 residues. The CDR3 protein is CASSAQLAGETQYF. The CDR3 nucleotides read TGTGCCAGCAGCGCTCAACTAGCGGGGGAGACCCAGTACTTC.

The chain couples TRBV2 to TRBJ1-6; D remains ambiguous. Germline CDR1 is SNHLY and CDR2 is FYNNEI. The CDR3 runs to 13 residues. V was shortened by 10 bases and J by 0 bases, with 7 bases between the two germline ends. CDR3 nucleotides: TGTGCCACGAGGAGCTCCTATAATTCACCCCTCCACTTT. Amino acid sequence: CATRSSYNSPLHF.

The chain is built from TRBV4-1 and TRBJ2-2; D tentatively reads TRBD1 or TRBD2 (6 bases each). From germline, CDR1 is MGHRA and CDR2 YSYEKL. V lost 2 bases, J lost 5 bases, and 12 bases lay in between. CDR3 length: 15 amino acids. CDR3 in DNA: TGCGCCAGCAGCCAAATTGGGGGGCGGACCGGGGAGCTGTTTTTT. This gives the protein CASSQIGGRTGELFF.

V and J are TRBV19 and TRBJ2-4; no firm D call. V was shortened by 10 bases and J by 0 bases, with 10 bases between the two germline ends. The V gene's germline CDR1 is LNHDA and CDR2 SQIVND (reference sequence). The CDR3 is made up of 13 amino acids. Written as DNA, the CDR3 is TGTGCCACTAACAGCCTAGCCAAAAACATTCAGTACTTC. Its translation: CATNSLAKNIQYF.

The CDR3 here is CASARSWGMDTQYF. Written as DNA, the CDR3 is TGTGCTAGTGCCCGATCTTGGGGGATGGATACGCAGTATTTT. This rearrangement joins TRBV12-5 to TRBJ2-3; D tentatively reads TRBD1 or TRBD2 (5 bases each). This CDR3 has 14 amino acids. V was shortened by 7 bases and J by 6 bases, with 17 bases between the two germline ends. Germline CDR1 is LGHNT and CDR2 is FRNRAP.

This chain links TRBV19 with TRBJ1-4, with a weak D call TRBD1 (6 bases). The CDR3 length is 12 residues. The germline V and J ends were trimmed by 7 bases and 7 bases, with 10 bases remaining between them. Germline lookup yields CDR1 LNHDA and CDR2 SQIVND (reference sequence). The CDR3 region has the DNA TGTGCCAGTACCACAGGGTTTGAAAAACTGTTTTTT. Its protein is CASTTGFEKLFF.

The V call is TRBV4-3, the J call TRBJ1-1; tentatively, D is TRBD1 (5 bases). Trimming pared 1 base from V and 3 bases from J, leaving 15 bases between. There are 16 residues in the CDR3. The germline gives CDR1 LGHNA, CDR2 YSLEER. As DNA, the CDR3 is TGCGCCAGCAGCCAAGTCCCCGGGGCGGGGGACACTGAAGCTTTCTTT. Its protein product is CASSQVPGAGDTEAFF.

The chain combines TRBV7-8 with TRBJ2-5; D may be TRBD1 (6 bases). Germline values: CDR1 SGHVS, CDR2 FQNEAQ. The CDR3 extends over 14 amino acids. V was clipped by 2 bases and J by 4 bases, with 11 bases between them. The DNA of the CDR3 is TGTGCCAGCAGCTTAAGCGAGACAGGAGAGACCCAGTACTTC. Translating it yields CASSLSETGETQYF. Using reference TRBV7-8 and TRBJ2-5 for the parts outside the CDR3, the full variable domain is GAGVSQSPRYKVAKRGQDVALRCDPISGHVSLFWYQQALGQGPEFLTYFQNEAQLDKSGLPSDRFFAERPEGSVSTLKIQRTQQEDSAVYLCASSLSETGETQYFGPGTRLLVL.

The chain links TRBV5-1 to TRBJ2-7, with no clear D. This CDR3 is built from 11 residues. Germline CDR1 SGHRS, CDR2 YFSETQ. V was clipped by 0 bases and J by 7 bases, with 5 bases between them. The CDR3 DNA sequence: TGCGCCAGCAGCTTGGTGGGGGAGCAGTACTTC. Translated, it gives CASSLVGEQYF.

The chain uses TRBV5-6 and TRBJ2-7; D perhaps matches TRBD2 (7 bases). Trimming left V 1 base short and J 6 bases short, with 17 bases between. This CDR3 spans 15 amino acids. CDR1 SGHDT and CDR2 YYEEEE come from the germline V gene. The DNA for the CDR3 is TGTGCCAGCAGCTTGAGGCATAGGGGGGGCTCCGAGCAGTACTTC. As protein: CASSLRHRGGSEQYF. The variable domain in full, with the rest retrieved from reference TRBV5-6 and TRBJ2-7, is DAGVTQSPTHLIKTRGQQVTLRCSPKSGHDTVSWYQQALGQGPQFIFQYYEEEERQRGNFPDRFSGHQFPNYSSELNVNALLLGDSALYLCASSLRHRGGSEQYFGPGTRLTVT.

This chain links TRBV6-5 with TRBJ1-2; D is unclear. Trimming left V 0 bases short and J 3 bases short, with 8 bases between. The CDR3 consists of 14 residues. Germline V gives CDR1 MNHEY, CDR2 SVGAGI. The CDR3 DNA is TGTGCCAGCAGTTACTCGGCCGGATACTATGGCTACACCTTC. It specifies CASSYSAGYYGYTF.

Points on this clone: One end of the junction is discordant with germline, which a read error may explain. The CDR3 region is CASSRDPGELFF. DNA of the CDR3: TGTGCCAGCAGCAGGGACCCCGGGGAGCTGTTTTTT. This chain connects TRBV5-1 to TRBJ2-2; tentatively, D is TRBD1 or TRBD2 (5 bases each). The germline gives CDR1 SGHRS, CDR2 YFSETQ. This CDR3 comprises 12 residues. The full variable domain, with the rest looked up from reference TRBV5-1 and TRBJ2-2, is KAGVTQTPRYLIKTRGQQVTLSCSPISGHRSVSWYQQTPGQGLQFLFEYFSETQRNKGNFPGRFSGRQFSNSRSEMNVSTLELGDSALYLCASSRDPGELFFGEGSRLTVL.

The chain uses TRBV7-2 and TRBJ1-2, with D unresolved. Per germline, CDR1 SGHTA and CDR2 FQGNSA. There are 14 residues in the CDR3. The V and J ends lost 5 bases and 0 bases respectively, with 10 bases between them. The CDR3 DNA follows: TGTGCCAGCAGCCTCAGTAATTCTAACTATGGCTACACCTTC. It codes for CASSLSNSNYGYTF.

V gene TRBV9 combines with J gene TRBJ2-5; tentatively, D is TRBD1 or TRBD2 (5 bases each). The J call is uncertain, as TRBJ2-7 better fits the DNA end. Per germline, CDR1 SGDLS and CDR2 YYNGEE. This CDR3 has 14 residues. CDR3 protein: CASSVGGTTHEQYF. CDR3 nucleotide sequence: TGTGCCAGCAGCGTAGGGGGGACGACCCACGAGCAGTACTTC.

CDR3 in amino acids: CSANWEETQYF. The CDR3, as DNA: TGCAGTGCTAACTGGGAAGAGACCCAGTACTTC. The J gene is TRBJ2-5, the V gene TRBV20-1; D is ambiguous. The CDR3 is made up of 11 amino acids. The V gene lost 4 bases and the J gene lost 3 bases, with 6 bases spanning the gap. Germline CDR1 DFQATT, CDR2 SNEGSKA (reference sequence).

This chain links TRBV5-5 with TRBJ2-7, with 7 positions matching TRBD1. CDR1 SGHKS and CDR2 YYEKEE come from the germline V gene (reference sequence). Losses at the gene ends were 4 bases for V and 2 bases for J; bases not matched to a gene: 9. CDR3 length: 15 amino acids. DNA for the CDR3: TGTGCCAGCAGCCCAACCGGGACAGATCCCTACGAGCAGTACTTC. This translates into CASSPTGTDPYEQYF.

This chain connects TRBV5-1 to TRBJ2-3; the D is unclear. The V and J ends lost 5 bases and 0 bases respectively, with 10 bases between them. Germline V gives CDR1 SGHRS, CDR2 YFSETQ. There are 14 residues in the CDR3. The CDR3, as DNA: TGCGCCAGCAGGCGGCAGTCGAGCACAGATACGCAGTATTTT. Translated, it gives CASRRQSSTDTQYF.

This clone has more than one count but fewer than ten. The rearrangement joins TRBV2 to TRBJ1-2; D gene unclear. With 7 bases removed from V and 1 base from J, the gap between germline ends came to 10 bases. This CDR3 spans 13 amino acids. Germline V CDR1 and CDR2: SNHLY, FYNNEI. For the CDR3, the DNA is TGTGCCAGCATCGACCGGGTTAACTATGGCTACACCTTC. Its protein product is CASIDRVNYGYTF.

The chain employs TRBV27 and TRBJ1-2, with a tentative D call TRBD1 (6 bases). The CDR3 consists of 16 residues. V shed 3 bases and J shed 1 base, with 15 bases lying between them. CDR1 MNHEY and CDR2 SMNVEV come from the germline V gene (reference sequence). The CDR3: CASSFLGGPSNYGYTF. CDR3 in DNA: TGTGCCAGCAGTTTCCTCGGGGGCCCAAGTAACTATGGCTACACCTTC.

The V and J genes are TRBV6-6 and TRBJ2-5, with 9 bases identical to TRBD1. Germline CDR1 and CDR2: MNHNY and SVGAGI (reference sequence). J gave up 5 bases and V 5 bases, and 6 bases lay outside the gene matches. This CDR3 is 14 amino acids long. The CDR3 loop is CASSTGQGVETQYF. CDR3 coding DNA: TGTGCCAGCAGTACGGGACAGGGAGTGGAGACCCAGTACTTC.

The rearrangement uses TRBV19 and TRBJ2-7; maybe TRBD2 (5 bases). The germline V gene has CDR1 LNHDA and CDR2 SQIVND (reference sequence). V gave up 5 bases and J gave up 4 bases, with 18 bases separating them. The CDR3 runs 15 residues. The CDR3 sequence is CASSLDSSGTYEQYF. The CDR3 DNA sequence: TGTGCCAGTAGTCTGGACTCTTCGGGTACTTACGAGCAGTACTTC.

As concerns this clone: The same CDR3 can be traced to other DNA sequences in this sample. The V gene is TRBV30, the J gene TRBJ2-1, with unresolved D. Trimming stripped 0 bases from V and 0 bases from J, with 9 bases between. The CDR3 contains 15 residues. Germline V CDR1 and CDR2: GTSNPN, SVGIG (reference sequence). CDR3 sequence reads: CAWSVGQSSYNEQFF. CDR3 nucleotide sequence: TGTGCCTGGAGTGTTGGTCAGAGCTCCTACAATGAGCAGTTCTTC.

The J gene is TRBJ1-1, the V gene TRBV21-1; the table's D call TRBD1 went unverified against the DNA. TRBV21-1 is classified as a pseudogene. The CDR3 covers 14 residues. The CDR3 nucleotides read TGTGCCAGCAGGCTCCGGGACAGGGGCACTGAAGCTTTCTTT. This translates into CASRLRDRGTEAFF.

The genes are TRBV7-9 and TRBJ2-7; D may be TRBD1 or TRBD2 (5 bases each). CDR1 SEHNR and CDR2 FQNEAQ come from the germline V gene (reference sequence). The germline V and J ends were trimmed by 5 bases and 8 bases, with 10 bases remaining between them. The CDR3 is 11 amino acids. For the CDR3, the DNA is TGTGCCAGCAGCCCCGGGACCAAGCAGTACTTC. Amino acids: CASSPGTKQYF.

The chain recombines TRBV5-4 with TRBJ2-7, with D perhaps TRBD1 (6 bases). Germline V lookup: CDR1 SGHNT, CDR2 YYREEE (reference sequence). Trimming took 4 bases from V and 3 from J, leaving 14 bases between them. The CDR3 has 14 residues. The CDR3 loop reads CASSPGQLVYEQYF. The DNA of the CDR3 is TGTGCCAGCAGCCCCGGACAGCTTGTCTACGAGCAGTACTTC.

This chain joins TRBV21-1 and TRBJ2-3. TRBV21-1 is reported as a pseudogene. This CDR3 region has 13 residues. Written as DNA, the CDR3 is TGTGCCAGCAGCAGGACCGCCGAGGATACGCAGTATTTT. Translation: CASSRTAEDTQYF.

The J gene is TRBJ2-3, the V gene TRBV11-2, with 9 bases matching TRBD2. Germline CDR1 SGHAT, CDR2 FQNNGV. J gave up 4 bases and V 3 bases, and 5 bases lay outside the gene matches. The CDR3 spans 15 residues. CDR3 nucleotide sequence: TGTGCCAGCAGCTTGGGAGTAGCGGGGGCAGATACGCAGTATTTT. Residues: CASSLGVAGADTQYF.

This clone was detected only once. This rearrangement joins TRBV4-1 to TRBJ1-2, with a weak D call TRBD1 (5 bases). Germline values: CDR1 MGHRA, CDR2 YSYEKL. This CDR3 is 14 amino acids long. V was cut by 2 bases and J by 8 bases, with 15 bases left in between. CDR3 protein: CASSQRQGQLGYTF. DNA for the CDR3: TGCGCCAGCAGCCAACGGCAGGGCCAGTTAGGCTACACCTTC.

V and J are TRBV28 and TRBJ2-7; TRBD2 matches 7 bases. Germline CDR1 is MDHEN and CDR2 is SYDVKM. V trimming: 7 bases; J trimming: 0 bases; junction bases outside the gene matches: 6. CDR3 length equals 14 residues. CDR3 nucleotide sequence: TGTGCCAGCACTAGGTCTAGCGGCTCCTACGAGCAGTACTTC. This codes for CASTRSSGSYEQYF.

This sequence joins TRBV7-2 and TRBJ1-6; D is ambiguous. The CDR3 totals 14 residues. Trimming shortened V by 4 bases and J by 4 bases, and 8 bases separated the two germline ends. CDR1 and CDR2 (germline): SGHTA, FQGNSA. In DNA form, the CDR3 reads TGTGCCAGCAGCTCCGAACCATATAATTCACCCCTCCACTTT. Translating it yields CASSSEPYNSPLHF.

Written as DNA, the CDR3 is TGTGCCAGCAGCTTGACCAGTAGGCACCCAGAGACCCAGTACTTC. Translating gives CASSLTSRHPETQYF. The chain carries TRBV5-5 and TRBJ2-5; D remains ambiguous. This CDR3 contains 15 residues. The V and J ends lost 1 base and 4 bases respectively, with 14 bases between them. CDR1 is SGHKS and CDR2 is YYEKEE in the germline V gene (reference sequence).